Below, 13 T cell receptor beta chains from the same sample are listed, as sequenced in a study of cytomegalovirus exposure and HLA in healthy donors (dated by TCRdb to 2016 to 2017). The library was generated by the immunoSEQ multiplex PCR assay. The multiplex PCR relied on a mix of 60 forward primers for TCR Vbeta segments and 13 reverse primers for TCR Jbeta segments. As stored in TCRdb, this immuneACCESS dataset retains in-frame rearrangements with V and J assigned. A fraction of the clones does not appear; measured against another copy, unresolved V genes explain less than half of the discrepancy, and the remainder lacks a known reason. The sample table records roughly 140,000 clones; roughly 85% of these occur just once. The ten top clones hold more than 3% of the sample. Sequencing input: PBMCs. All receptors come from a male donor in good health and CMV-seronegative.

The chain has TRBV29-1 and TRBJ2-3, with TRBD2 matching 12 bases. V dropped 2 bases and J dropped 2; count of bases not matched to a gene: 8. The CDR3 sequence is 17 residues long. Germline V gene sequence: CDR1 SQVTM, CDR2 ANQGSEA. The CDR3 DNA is TGCAGCGTTGAACCGTGGACTAGCGGGATCGCCACAGATACGCAGTATTTT. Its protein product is CSVEPWTSGIATDTQYF.

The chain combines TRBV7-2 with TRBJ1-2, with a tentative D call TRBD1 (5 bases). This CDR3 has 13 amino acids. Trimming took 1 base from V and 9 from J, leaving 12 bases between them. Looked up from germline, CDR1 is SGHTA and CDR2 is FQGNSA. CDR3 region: CASSLEGLGSYTF. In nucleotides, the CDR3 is TGTGCCAGCAGCTTAGAGGGGTTAGGTAGCTACACCTTC.

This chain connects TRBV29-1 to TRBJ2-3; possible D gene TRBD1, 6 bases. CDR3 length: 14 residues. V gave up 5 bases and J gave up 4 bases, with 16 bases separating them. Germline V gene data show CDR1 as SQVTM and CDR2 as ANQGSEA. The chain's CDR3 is CSVTGTQGADTQYF. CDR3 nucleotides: TGCAGCGTTACCGGGACACAAGGCGCAGATACGCAGTATTTT.

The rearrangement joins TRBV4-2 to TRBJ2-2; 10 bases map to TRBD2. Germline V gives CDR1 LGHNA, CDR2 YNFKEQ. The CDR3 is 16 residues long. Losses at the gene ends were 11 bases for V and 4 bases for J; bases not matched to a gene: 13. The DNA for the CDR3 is TGTGCCTCTGGGGGTAGAGCGGGGGGGTCCACCGGGGAGCTGTTTTTT. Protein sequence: CASGGRAGGSTGELFF.

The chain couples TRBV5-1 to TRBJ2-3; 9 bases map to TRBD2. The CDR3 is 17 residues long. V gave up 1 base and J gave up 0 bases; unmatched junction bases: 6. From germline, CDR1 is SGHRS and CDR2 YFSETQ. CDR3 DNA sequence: TGCGCCAGCAGCTTGAAGACTAGCGGTACTAGCACAGATACGCAGTATTTT. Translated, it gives CASSLKTSGTSTDTQYF.

Here the CDR3 DNA reads TGTGCCAGTAGTATCGGGGGGGAGGCTTTCTTT. Amino acid sequence: CASSIGGEAFF. The genes are TRBV19 and TRBJ1-1, with D perhaps matching TRBD1 (5 bases). With 3 bases removed from V and 11 bases from J, the gap between germline ends came to 10 bases. The CDR3 length is 11 residues. Germline V lookup: CDR1 LNHDA, CDR2 SQIVND (reference sequence). Using reference TRBV19 and TRBJ1-1 for the parts outside the CDR3, the full variable domain is DGGITQSPKYLFRKEGQNVTLSCEQNLNHDAMYWYRQDPGQGLRLIYYSQIVNDFQKGDIAEGYSVSREKKESFPLTVTSAQKNPTAFYLCASSIGGEAFFGQGTRLTVV.

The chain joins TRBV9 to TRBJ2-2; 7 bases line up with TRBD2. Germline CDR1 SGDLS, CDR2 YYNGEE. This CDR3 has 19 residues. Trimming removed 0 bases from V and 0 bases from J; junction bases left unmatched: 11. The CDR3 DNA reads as TGTGCCAGCAGCGTAGTGGCAGGACTAGGCCTATCGAACACCGGGGAGCTGTTTTTT. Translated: CASSVVAGLGLSNTGELFF.

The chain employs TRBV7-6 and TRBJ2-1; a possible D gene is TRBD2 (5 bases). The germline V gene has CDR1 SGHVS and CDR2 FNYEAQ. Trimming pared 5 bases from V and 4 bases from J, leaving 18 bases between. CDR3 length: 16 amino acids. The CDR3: CASSTPLASSYNEQFF. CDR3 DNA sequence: TGTGCCAGCAGCACCCCCCTGGCTAGCTCTTACAATGAGCAGTTCTTC.

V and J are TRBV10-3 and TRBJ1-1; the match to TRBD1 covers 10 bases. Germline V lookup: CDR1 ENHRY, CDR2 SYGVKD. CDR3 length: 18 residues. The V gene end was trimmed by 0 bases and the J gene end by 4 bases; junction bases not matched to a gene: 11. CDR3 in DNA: TGTGCCATCAGTGAGTCGAGAGACAGGGGGCTGGGAGGCACTGAAGCTTTCTTT. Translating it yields CAISESRDRGLGGTEAFF.

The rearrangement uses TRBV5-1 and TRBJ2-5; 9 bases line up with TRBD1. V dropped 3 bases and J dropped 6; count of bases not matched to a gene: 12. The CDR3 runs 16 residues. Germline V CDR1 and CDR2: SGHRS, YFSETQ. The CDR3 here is CASSSRQGDFTKTQYF. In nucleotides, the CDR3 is TGCGCCAGCAGCTCTAGACAGGGGGATTTTACGAAGACCCAGTACTTC.

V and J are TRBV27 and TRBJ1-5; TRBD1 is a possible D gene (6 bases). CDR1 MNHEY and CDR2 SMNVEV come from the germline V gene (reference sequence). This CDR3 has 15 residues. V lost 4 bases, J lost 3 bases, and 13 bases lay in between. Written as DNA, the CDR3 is TGTGCCAGCAGTTCGGCAGGGGATTCCAATCAGCCCCAGCATTTT. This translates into CASSSAGDSNQPQHF.

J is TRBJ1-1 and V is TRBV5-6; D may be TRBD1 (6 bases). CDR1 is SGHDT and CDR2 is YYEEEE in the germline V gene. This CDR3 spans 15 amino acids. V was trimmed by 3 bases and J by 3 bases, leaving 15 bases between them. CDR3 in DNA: TGTGCCAGCAGCTGGGGGGGCGGGGCTGACACTGAAGCTTTCTTT. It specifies CASSWGGGADTEAFF.

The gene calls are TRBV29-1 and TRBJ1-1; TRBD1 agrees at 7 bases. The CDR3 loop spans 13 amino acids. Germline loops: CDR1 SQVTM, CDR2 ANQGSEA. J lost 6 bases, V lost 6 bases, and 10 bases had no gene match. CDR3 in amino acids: CSVLIRGDPEAFF. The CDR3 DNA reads TGCAGCGTCCTCATCAGGGGGGACCCTGAAGCTTTCTTT.